This TCR beta chain appears in the sequencing data of a study of OX40 agonist ivuxolimab in advanced cancers. Turning to the study itself: Intravenous ivuxolimab at 0.01 to 10 mg/kg was given to patients every 2 weeks.

Points from the study as a whole: Researchers did not determine the expanded peripheral T cells' antigen specificity.

With regard to this clone: The target antigen is unknown.

TCRdb's table, derived via immunoSEQ multiplex PCR, lists solely in-frame clones and lacks some. The sample shows about 60,000 clones, around 90% of them seen only once. Autoimmune disease history or systemic immunosuppression led to patient exclusion. Peripheral blood came from all dose cohorts at three timepoints. The specimen was CD4+ or CD8+ T cells sorted from blood, collected in a trial of the OX40 agonist ivuxolimab. The receptor was derived from an adult with an advanced solid tumor such as melanoma, head and neck, liver or kidney cancer.

The CDR3 region has the DNA TGTGCCAGCAGCGAGACAGGGATTAACTATGGCTACACCTTC. Translated: CASSETGINYGYTF. The V gene is TRBV2, the J gene TRBJ1-2; 7 bases align to TRBD1. The ends lost 6 bases at V and 1 base at J; junction bases unmatched: 5. Germline V gene data show CDR1 as SNHLY and CDR2 as FYNNEI. The CDR3 totals 14 residues. The variable domain in full, with the rest retrieved from reference TRBV2 and TRBJ1-2, is EPEVTQTPSHQVTQMGQEVILRCVPISNHLYFYWYRQILGQKVEFLVSFYNNEISEKSEIFDDQFSVERPDGSNFTLKIRSTKLEDSAMYFCASSETGINYGYTFGSGTRLTVV.